This T cell receptor (beta chain) was found in a study of technical replicates of blood from four donors. V was cut by 4 bases and J by 0 bases, with 9 bases left in between. This CDR3 spans 15 amino acids. Per germline, CDR1 MGHRA and CDR2 YSYEKL. Assay: immunoSEQ multiplex PCR; the TCRdb copy retains only in-frame clones and omits some. Seen here are 68,000 or so clones, around nine tenths observed once, and the top ten hold roughly 0.39%. The sequence derives from a human donor in good health. Material for sequencing was T cells isolated from PBMCs. J is TRBJ1-4 and V is TRBV4-1; D remains ambiguous. CDR3 bases: TGCGCCAGCAGCCCGCCAGGTTCAACTAATGAAAAACTGTTTTTT. Translated, it gives CASSPPGSTNEKLFF.